The next 22 T cell receptor beta chains were all read from a single sample in a study of cytomegalovirus exposure and HLA in healthy donors. The PCR employed 60 Vbeta primers together with 13 Jbeta primers. Using immunoSEQ multiplex PCR, the repertoire was profiled, and TCRdb retains in-frame clones only, with some absent. In the table there are about 190,000 clones, almost 75% of which are singletons. The specimen was PBMCs. The receptors come from a woman aged 30 to 39 in good health and CMV-seropositive.

The rearrangement joins TRBV19 to TRBJ2-2; TRBD1 is a possible D gene (5 bases). CDR1 and CDR2 from the germline V gene are LNHDA and SQIVND (reference sequence). V was trimmed by 6 bases and J by 6 bases, leaving 17 bases between them. The CDR3 is 15 amino acids. The CDR3 is CASSPLQGQAGELFF. CDR3 DNA: TGTGCCAGTAGCCCCCTCCAGGGCCAGGCCGGGGAGCTGTTTTTT.

The rearrangement links TRBV19 to TRBJ2-6, with 13 bases matching TRBD2. V was clipped by 4 bases and J by 0 bases; unmatched bases: 9. Germline V gene lookup returns CDR1 LNHDA and CDR2 SQIVND (reference sequence). The CDR3 is 20 amino acids. The CDR3 loop is CASSNGLAGASLSGANVLTF. In DNA form, the CDR3 reads TGTGCCAGTAGTAACGGACTAGCGGGAGCTTCCCTCTCTGGGGCCAACGTCCTGACTTTC.

The chain uses TRBV4-1 and TRBJ1-1, with 10 bases matching TRBD1. Trimming at V came to 2 bases and at J to 6 bases, leaving 6 bases not matched to a gene. Per germline, CDR1 MGHRA and CDR2 YSYEKL. CDR3 length: 15 residues. The CDR3 DNA reads TGCGCCAGCAGCCAACCCGGGACAGGGGACGCTGAAGCTTTCTTT. This codes for CASSQPGTGDAEAFF.

The rearrangement uses TRBV5-6 and TRBJ1-2; D not resolved. The germline V gene encodes CDR1 SGHDT and CDR2 YYEEEE. This CDR3 contains 13 residues. In nucleotides, the CDR3 is TGTGCACACATCCCATTGCGGGAGAATGGCTACACCTTC. Translated: CAHIPLRENGYTF.

The J gene is TRBJ2-1, the V gene TRBV21-1; the table names TRBD2, a call not compared with the DNA. TRBV21-1 is labeled a pseudogene. The CDR3 is 15 amino acids. The DNA of the CDR3 is TGTGCCAGCAGCACTGAGCACGGAGACTACAATGAGCAGTTCTTC. Residues: CASSTEHGDYNEQFF.

V gene TRBV6-6 combines with J gene TRBJ2-5; 7 bases agree with TRBD1. Germline CDR1 MNHNY, CDR2 SVGAGI (reference sequence). The CDR3 spans 15 residues. Trimming took 7 bases from V and 1 from J; bases not matched to a gene: 9. Written as DNA, the CDR3 is TGTGCCAGCACGGGACAGCTTACCACCCAAGAGACCCAGTACTTC. It specifies CASTGQLTTQETQYF.

The rearrangement uses TRBV28 and TRBJ1-2, with TRBD1 matching 10 bases. The CDR3 contains 14 residues. Germline V CDR1 and CDR2: MDHEN, SYDVKM. V was pared by 5 bases and J by 8 bases, with 8 bases of the junction left unmatched. In nucleotides, the CDR3 is TGTGCCAGCAGTCGTGACAGGGGGCGAAAGGGCTACACCTTC. This translates into CASSRDRGRKGYTF.

The chain combines TRBV11-2 with TRBJ2-7; 7 bases fit TRBD1. V lost 4 bases and J lost 0; bases outside the gene matches: 6. This CDR3 comprises 15 residues. In germline, CDR1 is SGHAT, CDR2 FQNNGV. The CDR3 DNA is TGTGCCAGCAGCTACGACAGGGTGAGCTCCTACGAGCAGTACTTC. This encodes CASSYDRVSSYEQYF.

The CDR3 DNA is TGTGCCAGCAGGCTACGACAGGGCGGCAATCAGCCCCAGCATTTT. Its protein is CASRLRQGGNQPQHF. The chain has TRBV28 and TRBJ1-5; 7 bases line up with TRBD1. Trimming removed 6 bases from V and 2 bases from J; junction bases left unmatched: 7. The CDR3 extends over 15 amino acids. Germline CDR1 MDHEN, CDR2 SYDVKM. Using reference TRBV28 and TRBJ1-5 for the parts outside the CDR3, the full variable domain is DVKVTQSSRYLVKRTGEKVFLECVQDMDHENMFWYRQDPGLGLRLIYFSYDVKMKEKGDIPEGYSVSREKKERFSLILESASTNQTSMYLCASRLRQGGNQPQHFGDGTRLSIL.

The chain employs TRBV5-6 and TRBJ2-7; maybe TRBD1 (5 bases). The length of the CDR3 is 17 residues. V lost 0 bases to trimming and J lost 3 bases, with 19 bases between them. CDR1 is SGHDT and CDR2 is YYEEEE in the germline V gene. The CDR3 DNA sequence: TGTGCCAGCAGCTTGGGCCAGGGCCGAGAAGGGTTCTACGAGCAGTACTTC. Amino acid sequence: CASSLGQGREGFYEQYF.

A note on this clone: Distinct nucleotide sequences in the sample also encode this CDR3. The gene calls are TRBV18 and TRBJ1-1; D is ambiguous. In germline, CDR1 is KGHSH, CDR2 LQKENI. This CDR3 spans 13 amino acids. The V end lost 3 bases, the J end lost 1 base, and 6 bases lay between the germline ends. This CDR3 reads CASSPNRNTEAFF. Here the CDR3 DNA reads TGTGCCAGCTCACCCAACAGGAACACTGAAGCTTTCTTT.

The V and J genes are TRBV28 and TRBJ2-7; D is unresolved. Germline CDR1 reads MDHEN; CDR2 reads SYDVKM. With 1 base removed from V and 3 bases from J, the gap between germline ends came to 13 bases. There are 15 residues in the CDR3. In DNA form, the CDR3 reads TGTGCCAGCAGTTTATATCGGTCAAGCCACTACGAGCAGTACTTC. Its protein product is CASSLYRSSHYEQYF.

The CDR3 nucleotides read TGCGCCAGCAGCTTAGGGGTGGTAAACTATGGCTACACCTTC. It is translated as CASSLGVVNYGYTF. V and J are TRBV5-1 and TRBJ1-2, with a possible D match to TRBD1 (5 bases). The CDR3 has 14 amino acids. The germline gives CDR1 SGHRS, CDR2 YFSETQ. Trimming left V 2 bases short and J 2 bases short, with 10 bases between.

CDR3 loop: CASSPSGTSGRADGTDTQYF. CDR3 nucleotide sequence: TGTGCCAGTAGTCCTTCCGGGACTAGCGGGAGGGCCGACGGCACAGATACGCAGTATTTT. The chain carries TRBV19 and TRBJ2-3, with 16 bases that match TRBD2. Trimming removed 5 bases from V and 1 base from J; junction bases left unmatched: 12. The CDR3 runs to 20 residues. The germline V gene has CDR1 LNHDA and CDR2 SQIVND (reference sequence). The entire variable domain, with the rest obtained from reference TRBV19 and TRBJ2-3, is as follows: DGGITQSPKYLFRKEGQNVTLSCEQNLNHDAMYWYRQDPGQGLRLIYYSQIVNDFQKGDIAEGYSVSREKKESFPLTVTSAQKNPTAFYLCASSPSGTSGRADGTDTQYFGPGTRLTVL.

V and J are TRBV6-1 and TRBJ2-1; TRBD2 is a possible D gene (7 bases). V lost 7 bases, J lost 4 bases, and 17 bases lay in between. Germline V gives CDR1 MNHNS, CDR2 SASEGT. The CDR3 is 15 residues long. Here the CDR3 reads CASNGGGSSYNEQFF. The DNA of the CDR3 is TGTGCCAGCAACGGGGGCGGGAGTTCTTACAATGAGCAGTTCTTC.

The CDR3 loop is CASSLDGFGSYEQFF. The CDR3 DNA follows: TGTGCCAGCAGCTTAGATGGATTCGGGAGCTATGAGCAGTTCTTC. V is TRBV11-2 and J is TRBJ2-1; D is perhaps TRBD2 (6 bases). Looked up from germline, CDR1 is SGHAT and CDR2 is FQNNGV. CDR3 length: 15 residues. Between the trimmed V and J ends, which lost 0 bases and 8 bases, there was a span of 14 bases.

The chain links TRBV6-5 to TRBJ1-4; TRBD1 aligns across 10 bases. The junction had 2 bases not matched to a gene; V was cut back by 5 bases and J by 5 bases. The CDR3 spans 14 residues. Germline-derived CDR1 and CDR2 are MNHEY and SVGAGI. Written as DNA, the CDR3 is TGTGCCAGCAGTAGGGACAGGGGAAATGAAAAACTGTTTTTT. Protein: CASSRDRGNEKLFF.

The rearrangement uses TRBV6-6 and TRBJ2-1, with D hard to call. Per germline, CDR1 MNHNY and CDR2 SVGAGI (reference sequence). The CDR3 spans 12 residues. V was clipped by 3 bases and J by 6 bases, with 6 bases between them. The chain's CDR3 is CASSYSLNEQFF. The CDR3 DNA is TGTGCCAGCAGTTATTCCCTCAATGAGCAGTTCTTC.

This clone has only a few counts. J is TRBJ1-4 and V is TRBV19; no clear D. Deletions cut 3 bases from V and 8 bases from J, with 13 bases between. Germline V gene lookup returns CDR1 LNHDA and CDR2 SQIVND (reference sequence). CDR3 length equals 14 residues. The CDR3 loop is CASSIGGVPEKLFF. CDR3 DNA: TGTGCCAGTAGTATTGGCGGGGTTCCAGAAAAACTGTTTTTT.

The V and J genes are TRBV6-1 and TRBJ2-5; D is perhaps TRBD1 (6 bases). V was shortened by 6 bases and J by 5 bases, with 19 bases between the two germline ends. Germline V gene data show CDR1 as MNHNS and CDR2 as SASEGT. This CDR3 region has 15 residues. In DNA form, the CDR3 reads TGTGCCAGCAGGTACCGGGACACCCTGGGGGAGACCCAGTACTTC. The encoded protein is CASRYRDTLGETQYF.

This chain joins TRBV2 and TRBJ2-5; possibly TRBD2 for D (5 bases). There are 16 residues in the CDR3. V was clipped by 2 bases and J by 1 base, with 14 bases between them. CDR1 and CDR2 (germline): SNHLY, FYNNEI. CDR3 loop: CASSETGVAIQETQYF. CDR3 sequence (DNA): TGTGCCAGCAGTGAAACCGGGGTAGCGATCCAAGAGACCCAGTACTTC.

The chain combines TRBV7-9 with TRBJ1-1, with no clear D. The germline CDR1 and CDR2 sequences are SEHNR and FQNEAQ (reference sequence). CDR3 size: 13 residues. V was cut by 6 bases and J by 11 bases, with 19 bases left in between. The chain's CDR3 is CASRYGLTLEAFF. The CDR3 bases are TGTGCCAGCAGATACGGACTGACCCTGGAGGCTTTCTTT.